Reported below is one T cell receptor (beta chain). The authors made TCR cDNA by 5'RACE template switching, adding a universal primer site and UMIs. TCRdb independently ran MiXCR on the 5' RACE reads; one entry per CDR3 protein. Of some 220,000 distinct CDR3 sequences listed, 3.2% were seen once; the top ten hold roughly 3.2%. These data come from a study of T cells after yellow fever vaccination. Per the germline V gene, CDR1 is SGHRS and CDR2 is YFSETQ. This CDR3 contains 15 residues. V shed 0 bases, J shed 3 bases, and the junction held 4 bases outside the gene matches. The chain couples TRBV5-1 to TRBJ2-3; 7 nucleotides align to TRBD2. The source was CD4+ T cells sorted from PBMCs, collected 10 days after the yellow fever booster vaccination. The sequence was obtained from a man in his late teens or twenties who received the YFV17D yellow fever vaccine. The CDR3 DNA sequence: TGCGCCAGCAGCTTGGTGGGGGGGACGACAGATACGCAGTATTTT. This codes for CASSLVGGTTDTQYF.